The clone carrying this T cell receptor beta chain was detected once. Its antigen is not identified. This sample is part of a study of T cell responses to AZD1222 COVID-19 vaccine. Findings and caveats of the study: After the peak T cell response, and only then, were repertoires sampled. Nearly half of the spike-specific TCRs reportedly recognize variant regions that carry no mutations. At 160-218 and 743-854, vaccine-associated CD4 TCRs were dominant, and they spanned spike. Seropositive status at baseline applied to only five to seven AZD1222 recipients.

Measured with immunoSEQ multiplex PCR; TCRdb has only the in-frame clones, and not every one. This table holds 90,000 to 150,000 clones, roughly 88% found once. Looked up from germline, CDR1 is LGHNA and CDR2 is YNFKEQ. This CDR3 region has 13 residues. Trimming removed 1 base at V and 2 bases at J, with 6 bases between. This receptor was obtained from an adult in good health. Specimen: peripheral blood, collected on day 0 of AZD1222 vaccination. The rearrangement uses TRBV4-2 and TRBJ2-7; D is perhaps TRBD1 (5 bases). CDR3 DNA sequence: TGTGCCAGCAGCCAAGGGGGCACCTACGAGCAGTACTTC. It specifies CASSQGGTYEQYF.